These 27 T cell receptor beta chains were all obtained from the same sample, sequenced in a study of vaccination effects on CD4 cells after COVID-19. Assay used: immunoSEQ multiplex PCR; TCRdb lists only in-frame clones, some missing. Among around 27,000 clones listed, over 55% were seen once. A roughly 11-day culture period preceded the isolation of CD4+ T cells. Their antigens are not known. The source was CD4+ T cells from PBMCs cultured without peptide, collected before COVID-19 vaccination. Receptor source: a human donor who received a COVID-19 vaccine.

The V call is TRBV5-1, the J call TRBJ2-5; 13 positions agree with TRBD2. CDR3 length: 18 amino acids. CDR1 SGHRS and CDR2 YFSETQ come from the germline V gene. J was trimmed by 7 bases and V by 3 bases; bases with no gene match: 15. The CDR3 sequence: CASSSVGAGTSGVGTQYF. CDR3 sequence (DNA): TGCGCCAGCAGCTCCGTGGGTGCCGGGACTAGCGGGGTGGGGACCCAGTACTTC.

The chain uses TRBV24-1 and TRBJ1-1; D is uncertain. This CDR3 spans 15 amino acids. Trimming pared 4 bases from V and 6 bases from J, leaving 17 bases between. Germline V lookup: CDR1 KGHDR, CDR2 SFDVKD. CDR3 amino acids: CATSDSTREAAEAFF. In DNA form, the CDR3 reads TGTGCCACCAGTGACTCCACAAGAGAGGCCGCTGAAGCTTTCTTT.

The V gene is TRBV6-5, the J gene TRBJ1-5; D possibly corresponds to TRBD1 (6 bases). Germline CDR1 reads MNHEY; CDR2 reads SVGAGI. The CDR3 runs 15 residues. Between the trimmed V and J ends, which lost 6 bases and 2 bases, there was a span of 14 bases. For the CDR3, the DNA is TGTGCCAGCAGGGCACCAGGGGTCGGCAATCAGCCCCAGCATTTT. Residues: CASRAPGVGNQPQHF.

The chain joins TRBV6-6 to TRBJ1-2; 7 bases map to TRBD1. Trimming took 6 bases from V and 2 from J; bases not matched to a gene: 9. Germline CDR1 reads MNHNY; CDR2 reads SVGAGI (reference sequence). This CDR3 contains 15 residues. CDR3 DNA sequence: TGTGCCAGCAGCTCACCCGGACAGGCCAACTATGGCTACACCTTC. Protein product: CASSSPGQANYGYTF.

V and J are TRBV3-1 (or the pseudogene TRBV3-2) and TRBJ2-7; 7 nucleotides agree with TRBD1. Germline V gene lookup returns CDR1 LGHDT and CDR2 YNNKEL (reference sequence). This CDR3 comprises 14 residues. The V segment lost 3 bases and the J segment 0 bases; nucleotides outside the gene matches: 2. CDR3 sequence: CASSHWDSSYEQYF. The CDR3, as DNA: TGTGCCAGCAGCCACTGGGACAGCTCCTACGAGCAGTACTTC.

The chain links TRBV3-1 (or the pseudogene TRBV3-2) to TRBJ1-4; TRBD1 matches at 8 bases. The V gene end was trimmed by 0 bases and the J gene end by 12 bases; junction bases not matched to a gene: 3. The germline V gene encodes CDR1 LGHDT and CDR2 YNNKEL (reference sequence). CDR3 length equals 13 residues. The CDR3 loop reads CASSQDWTGQLFF. The CDR3 nucleotides read TGTGCCAGCAGCCAAGATTGGACAGGGCAACTGTTTTTT.

This chain connects TRBV4-1 to TRBJ2-3; TRBD2 matches 9 bases. This CDR3 contains 20 residues. Losses at the gene ends were 3 bases for V and 0 bases for J; bases not matched to a gene: 16. Germline CDR1 and CDR2: MGHRA and YSYEKL. The chain's CDR3 is CASSQPPLVAGAPSTDTQYF. Written as DNA, the CDR3 is TGCGCCAGCAGCCAGCCCCCCTTGGTAGCGGGAGCACCTAGCACAGATACGCAGTATTTT.

A few counts support this clone. V usage is TRBV6-5 and J usage is TRBJ1-2, with D hard to call. The germline gives CDR1 MNHEY, CDR2 SVGAGI. This CDR3 is built from 12 residues. The V and J ends lost 6 bases and 8 bases respectively, with 13 bases between them. The CDR3 nucleotides read TGTGCCAGCAGCGGGGATTCGGACGGCTACACCTTC. Translating it yields CASSGDSDGYTF.

This clone has just a few counts. The chain's CDR3 is CASSLGHRIHDNSPLHF. The CDR3 region has the DNA TGTGCCAGCAGCTTGGGTCATCGCATCCACGATAATTCACCCCTCCACTTT. The rearrangement links TRBV5-6 to TRBJ1-6; unclear D gene. This CDR3 comprises 17 residues. Germline CDR1 and CDR2: SGHDT and YYEEEE. V lost 0 bases and J lost 5, with 15 bases in between.

The chain combines TRBV19 with TRBJ2-4, with D perhaps TRBD2 (5 bases). The CDR3 sequence is 12 residues long. Between the trimmed V and J ends, which lost 4 bases and 15 bases, there was a span of 16 bases. Germline assignment: CDR1 LNHDA and CDR2 SQIVND (reference sequence). CDR3 residues: CASSTFLGSAYF. CDR3 bases: TGTGCCAGTAGTACCTTCTTGGGGAGTGCGTACTTC. Looking up the rest from reference TRBV19 and TRBJ2-4 gives the full variable domain: DGGITQSPKYLFRKEGQNVTLSCEQNLNHDAMYWYRQDPGQGLRLIYYSQIVNDFQKGDIAEGYSVSREKKESFPLTVTSAQKNPTAFYLCASSTFLGSAYFGAGTRLSVL.

The sample holds a few counts of this clone. The chain is built from TRBV27 and TRBJ2-1, with unresolved D. The CDR3 totals 14 residues. The germline V and J ends were trimmed by 3 bases and 7 bases, with 13 bases remaining between them. The germline CDR1 and CDR2 sequences are MNHEY and SMNVEV (reference sequence). The DNA of the CDR3 is TGTGCCAGCAGTTTTGACCCCCTCGGAAATGAGCAGTTCTTC. Protein product: CASSFDPLGNEQFF.

The table lists this clone with a count of one. This chain links TRBV9 with TRBJ2-7, with 11 bases matching TRBD2. The germline V gene encodes CDR1 SGDLS and CDR2 YYNGEE. The V and J ends lost 4 bases and 5 bases, in that order; junction bases with no gene match: 11. The CDR3 has 16 residues. CDR3 DNA: TGTGCCAGCAGCCTAGCCTCTAGCGGGGGGATCCACGAGCAGTACTTC. The encoded protein is CASSLASSGGIHEQYF.

The CDR3 protein is CASSPTGGVANEKLFF. The CDR3 bases are TGTGCCAGCAGCCCTACAGGGGGCGTTGCTAATGAAAAACTGTTTTTT. This chain connects TRBV7-9 to TRBJ1-4; 9 bases are shared with TRBD1. Germline CDR1 reads SEHNR; CDR2 reads FQNEAQ (reference sequence). V gave up 5 bases and J gave up 3 bases; unmatched junction bases: 7. CDR3 size: 16 residues. Combining the CDR3 with reference TRBV7-9 and TRBJ1-4 gives the whole variable domain DTGVSQNPRHKITKRGQNVTFRCDPISEHNRLYWYRQTLGQGPEFLTYFQNEAQLEKSRLLSDRFSAERPKGSFSTLEIQRTEQGDSAMYLCASSPTGGVANEKLFFGSGTQLSVL.

This clone has more than one count but fewer than ten. The chain links TRBV15 to TRBJ1-1; D uncertain. Germline values: CDR1 LNHNV, CDR2 YYDKDF (reference sequence). CDR3 length: 16 residues. V lost 0 bases, J lost 5 bases, and 16 bases lay in between. The CDR3 sequence is CATSRDTWASRTEAFF. The CDR3 coding sequence is TGTGCCACCAGCAGAGATACGTGGGCATCAAGGACTGAAGCTTTCTTT.

V usage is TRBV19 and J usage is TRBJ1-1; TRBD1 is a possible D gene (5 bases). The CDR3 loop spans 14 amino acids. Germline V gene sequence: CDR1 LNHDA, CDR2 SQIVND (reference sequence). Trimming pared 6 bases from V and 7 bases from J, leaving 18 bases between. Here the CDR3 DNA reads TGTGCCAGTAGGCTAAAGGGGACGGCGGGTGAAGCTTTCTTT. Residues: CASRLKGTAGEAFF.

The chain has TRBV5-1 and TRBJ2-3; a possible D gene is TRBD1 (5 bases). V shed 0 bases and J shed 0 bases, with 14 bases lying between them. This CDR3 contains 17 residues. Per germline, CDR1 SGHRS and CDR2 YFSETQ. The CDR3 loop is CASSLVGQKSSTDTQYF. The CDR3 DNA reads TGCGCCAGCAGCTTGGTCGGACAAAAAAGTAGCACAGATACGCAGTATTTT.

The chain carries TRBV24-1 and TRBJ2-3; 8 nucleotides align to TRBD1. Germline CDR1 is KGHDR and CDR2 is SFDVKD. The CDR3 runs 15 residues. V shed 4 bases, J shed 1 base, and the junction held 3 bases outside the gene matches. DNA of the CDR3: TGTGCCACCAGTGACACGGGACAGGGCACAGATACGCAGTATTTT. Amino acids: CATSDTGQGTDTQYF.

This clone was detected only a few times. The chain uses TRBV7-9 and TRBJ2-1; 7 bases agree with TRBD2. V dropped 6 bases and J dropped 5; count of bases not matched to a gene: 13. In germline, CDR1 is SEHNR, CDR2 FQNEAQ (reference sequence). The CDR3 contains 16 residues. Here the CDR3 DNA reads TGTGCCAGCAGACGATCGGGAGGCAGATCCCACAATGAGCAGTTCTTC. Protein sequence: CASRRSGGRSHNEQFF.

This chain joins TRBV19 and TRBJ1-1; D remains ambiguous. The germline V gene encodes CDR1 LNHDA and CDR2 SQIVND (reference sequence). V gave up 3 bases and J gave up 3 bases, with 11 bases separating them. There are 14 residues in the CDR3. The CDR3 region is CASSIKGGDTEAFF. The CDR3, as DNA: TGTGCCAGTAGTATTAAGGGAGGAGACACTGAAGCTTTCTTT.

The gene calls are TRBV19 and TRBJ1-2; 9 bases fit TRBD1. Germline V lookup: CDR1 LNHDA, CDR2 SQIVND (reference sequence). The J segment lost 8 bases and the V segment lost 7 bases, leaving 11 bases of the junction unmatched. CDR3 size: 14 residues. The CDR3, as DNA: TGTGCCAGTAACCTCGGTGGACAGGGGTACGGCTACACCTTC. It codes for CASNLGGQGYGYTF.

This chain uses TRBV5-1 with TRBJ2-3, with TRBD2 identical over 9 bases. CDR3 size: 16 residues. V gave up 0 bases and J gave up 3 bases; unmatched junction bases: 5. Germline CDR1 SGHRS, CDR2 YFSETQ. CDR3 in DNA: TGCGCCAGCAGCTTGGCCAGGCGGGGGGGGACAGATACGCAGTATTTT. Translated: CASSLARRGGTDTQYF.

The rearrangement uses TRBV6-1 and TRBJ1-4; D ambiguous. The length of the CDR3 is 14 residues. Germline CDR1 is MNHNS and CDR2 is SASEGT. The germline V and J ends were trimmed by 1 base and 4 bases, with 7 bases remaining between them. Here the CDR3 DNA reads TGTGCCAGCAGTGAAGTGGGCTATAATGAAAAACTGTTTTTT. The encoded protein is CASSEVGYNEKLFF.

The J gene is TRBJ2-5, the V gene TRBV5-1; D remains ambiguous. The CDR3 extends over 14 amino acids. Germline V lookup: CDR1 SGHRS, CDR2 YFSETQ. The V end was cut by 0 bases, the J end by 5 bases, with 11 bases between. Here the CDR3 reads CASSLVPGVETQYF. The CDR3 DNA reads as TGCGCCAGCAGCTTGGTTCCTGGTGTGGAGACCCAGTACTTC.

The chain carries TRBV18 and TRBJ2-7; TRBD1 might be the D (5 bases). Trimming cost V 0 bases and J 3 bases, with 6 bases left between them. Germline CDR1 reads KGHSH; CDR2 reads LQKENI. CDR3 size: 13 residues. DNA of the CDR3: TGTGCCAGCTCACCACCGCAGGGCTACGAGCAGTACTTC. Protein sequence: CASSPPQGYEQYF.

The chain is built from TRBV7-2 and TRBJ1-6; no definite D call. The CDR3 has 16 residues. The germline CDR1 and CDR2 sequences are SGHTA and FQGNSA. Between the trimmed V and J ends, which lost 6 bases and 0 bases, there was a span of 12 bases. The CDR3 reads CASRGRLSSYNSPLHF. CDR3 bases: TGTGCCAGCAGAGGACGGTTGAGCTCCTATAATTCACCCCTCCACTTT.

V gene TRBV6-1 combines with J gene TRBJ2-2; 13 nucleotides align to TRBD2. The germline CDR1 and CDR2 sequences are MNHNS and SASEGT. The trim removed 4 bases at V and 4 bases at J, leaving 3 bases unmatched. The CDR3 is 16 amino acids. CDR3 coding DNA: TGTGCCAGCAGTGTACTAGCGGGGGGGCCCACCGGGGAGCTGTTTTTT. It encodes CASSVLAGGPTGELFF.

This clone showed up just a few times. This chain uses TRBV3-1 (or the pseudogene TRBV3-2) with TRBJ2-1; the D gene is possibly TRBD2 (5 bases). The ends were cut back, 4 bases at V and 9 bases at J, with 10 bases in the middle. Germline V gene data show CDR1 as LGHDT and CDR2 as YNNKEL (reference sequence). This CDR3 has 12 amino acids. CDR3 residues: CASSRLSGEQFF. The CDR3 nucleotides are TGTGCCAGCAGCCGGCTGAGCGGTGAGCAGTTCTTC.